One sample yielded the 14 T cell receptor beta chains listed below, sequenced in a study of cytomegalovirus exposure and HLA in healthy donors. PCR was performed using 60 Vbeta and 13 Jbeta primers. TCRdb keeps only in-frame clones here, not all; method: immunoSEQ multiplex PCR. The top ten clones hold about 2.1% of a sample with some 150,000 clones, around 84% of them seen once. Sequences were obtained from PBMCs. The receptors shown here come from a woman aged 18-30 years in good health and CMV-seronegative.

CDR3 loop: CASSPPAAGGIKTQYF. CDR3 sequence (DNA): TGTGCCAGCTCACCCCCCGCGGCGGGGGGGATCAAGACCCAGTACTTC. The chain carries TRBV18 and TRBJ2-5; 9 bases map to TRBD2. The CDR3 spans 16 residues. The V gene end was trimmed by 3 bases and the J gene end by 6 bases; junction bases not matched to a gene: 11. CDR1 is KGHSH, CDR2 LQKENI, per germline. The full variable domain, rest sourced from reference TRBV18 and TRBJ2-5, is NAGVMQNPRHLVRRRGQEARLRCSPMKGHSHVYWYRQLPEEGLKFMVYLQKENIIDESGMPKERFSAEFPKEGPSILRIQQVVRGDSAAYFCASSPPAAGGIKTQYFGPGTRLLVL.

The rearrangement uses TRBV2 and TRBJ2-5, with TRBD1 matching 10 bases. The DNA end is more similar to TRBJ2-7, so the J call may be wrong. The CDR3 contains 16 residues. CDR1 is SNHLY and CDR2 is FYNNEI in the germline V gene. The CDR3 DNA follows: TGTGCCAGCAAGGGTTTGGGGACAGGGGTATCCTACGAGCAGTACTTC. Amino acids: CASKGLGTGVSYEQYF.

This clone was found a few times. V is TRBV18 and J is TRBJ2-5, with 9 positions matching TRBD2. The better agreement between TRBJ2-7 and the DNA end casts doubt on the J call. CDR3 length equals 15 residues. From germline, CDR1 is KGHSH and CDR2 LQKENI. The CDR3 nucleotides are TGTGCCAGCTCACCCGGACTAGCGAGAGTCTACGAGCAGTACTTC. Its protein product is CASSPGLARVYEQYF.

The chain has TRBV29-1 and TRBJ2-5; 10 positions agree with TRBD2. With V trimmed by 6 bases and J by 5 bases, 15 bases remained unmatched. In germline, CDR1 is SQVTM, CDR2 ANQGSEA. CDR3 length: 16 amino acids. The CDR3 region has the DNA TGCAGCGTCGCCGCGGGGAGCGGGAGGGGAGGGGAGACCCAGTACTTC. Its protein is CSVAAGSGRGGETQYF.

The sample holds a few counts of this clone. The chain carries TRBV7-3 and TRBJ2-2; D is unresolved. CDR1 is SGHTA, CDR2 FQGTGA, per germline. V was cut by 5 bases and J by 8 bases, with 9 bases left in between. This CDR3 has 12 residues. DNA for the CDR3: TGTGCCAGCAGCCGCGAACTGGGGGAGCTGTTTTTT. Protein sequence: CASSRELGELFF.

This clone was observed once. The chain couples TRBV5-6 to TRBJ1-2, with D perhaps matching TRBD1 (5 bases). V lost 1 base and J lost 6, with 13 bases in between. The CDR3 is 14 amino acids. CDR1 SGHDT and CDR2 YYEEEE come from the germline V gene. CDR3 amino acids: CASSLSYGAHGYTF. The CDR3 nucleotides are TGTGCCAGCAGCTTGTCCTATGGGGCACATGGCTACACCTTC.

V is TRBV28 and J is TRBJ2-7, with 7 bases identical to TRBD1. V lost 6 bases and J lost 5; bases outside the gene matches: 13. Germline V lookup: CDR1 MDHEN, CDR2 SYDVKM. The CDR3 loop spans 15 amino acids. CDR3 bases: TGTGCCAGCAGCTTCATTGGGCAGGGGGTTCACGAGCAGTACTTC. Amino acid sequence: CASSFIGQGVHEQYF.

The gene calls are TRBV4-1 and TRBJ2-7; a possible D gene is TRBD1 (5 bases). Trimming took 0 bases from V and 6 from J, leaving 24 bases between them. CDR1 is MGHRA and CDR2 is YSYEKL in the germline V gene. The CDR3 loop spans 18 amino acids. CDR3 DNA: TGCGCCAGCAGCCAAGATGGGCCCAAAGGGGCCGGAGCTTCCGAGCAGTACTTC. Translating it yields CASSQDGPKGAGASEQYF.

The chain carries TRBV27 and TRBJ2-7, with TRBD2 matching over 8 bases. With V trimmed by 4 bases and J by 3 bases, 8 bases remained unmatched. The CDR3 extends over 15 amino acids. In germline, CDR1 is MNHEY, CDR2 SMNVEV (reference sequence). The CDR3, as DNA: TGTGCCAGCAGTTCTCCGGGGCGGGGGGACTACGAGCAGTACTTC. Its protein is CASSSPGRGDYEQYF.

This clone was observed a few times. The CDR3 reads CASSQKVLFNEQFF. For the CDR3, the DNA is TGTGCCAGCTCACAGAAGGTATTATTTAATGAGCAGTTCTTC. The rearrangement uses TRBV10-3 and TRBJ2-1; D is undetermined. Germline V gene data show CDR1 as ENHRY and CDR2 as SYGVKD. V lost 10 bases and J lost 7, with 20 bases in between. The CDR3 consists of 14 residues.

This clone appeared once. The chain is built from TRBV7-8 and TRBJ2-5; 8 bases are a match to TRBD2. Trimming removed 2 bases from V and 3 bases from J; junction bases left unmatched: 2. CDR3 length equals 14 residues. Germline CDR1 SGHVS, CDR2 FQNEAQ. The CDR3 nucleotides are TGTGCCAGCAGCTTAAGTAGCGGGGAAGAGACCCAGTACTTC. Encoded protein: CASSLSSGEETQYF. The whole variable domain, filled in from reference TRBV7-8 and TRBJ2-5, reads GAGVSQSPRYKVAKRGQDVALRCDPISGHVSLFWYQQALGQGPEFLTYFQNEAQLDKSGLPSDRFFAERPEGSVSTLKIQRTQQEDSAVYLCASSLSSGEETQYFGPGTRLLVL.

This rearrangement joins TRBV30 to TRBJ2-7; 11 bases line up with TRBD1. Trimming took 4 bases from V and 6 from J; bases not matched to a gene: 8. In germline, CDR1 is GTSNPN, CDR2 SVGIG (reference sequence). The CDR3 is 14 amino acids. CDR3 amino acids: CAWTRTGGVSEQYF. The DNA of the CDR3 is TGTGCCTGGACCCGGACAGGGGGCGTATCCGAGCAGTACTTC.

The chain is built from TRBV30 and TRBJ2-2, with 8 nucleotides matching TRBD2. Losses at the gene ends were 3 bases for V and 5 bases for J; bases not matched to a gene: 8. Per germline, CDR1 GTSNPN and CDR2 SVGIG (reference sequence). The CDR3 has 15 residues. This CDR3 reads CAWSPRGGVTGELFF. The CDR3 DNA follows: TGTGCCTGGAGCCCTCGGGGGGGGGTGACCGGGGAGCTGTTTTTT.

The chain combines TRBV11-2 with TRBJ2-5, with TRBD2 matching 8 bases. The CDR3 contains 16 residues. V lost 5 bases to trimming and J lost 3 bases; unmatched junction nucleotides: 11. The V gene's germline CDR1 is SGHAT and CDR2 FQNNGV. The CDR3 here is CASSPGPLAGEETQYF. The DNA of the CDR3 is TGTGCCAGCAGCCCCGGTCCGCTAGCGGGCGAAGAGACCCAGTACTTC.